The clone carrying this T cell receptor beta chain showed up just a few times. TCRdb ran MiXCR on the RT-PCR reads and lists one entry per CDR3 protein. The sample lists around 700,000 distinct CDR3 sequences; 12% to 15% were seen once. The sample comprised memory CD4+ T cells from blood. The clonotype was recovered from a female donor in good health, serving as a healthy control.

CDR3 region: CASSLLAGVSEQYF. The CDR3 DNA sequence: TGTGCCAGCAGCTTATTAGCGGGAGTCTCCGAGCAGTACTTC. The gene calls are TRBV7-2 and TRBJ2-7, with 9 bases matching TRBD2. CDR1 SGHTA and CDR2 FQGNSA come from the germline V gene. V lost 2 bases, J lost 6 bases, and 5 bases stayed unmatched. The CDR3 runs to 14 residues.